This T cell receptor beta chain was identified in a study of T cells after yellow fever vaccination. Study-wide findings and caveats: The booster response re-showed most primary clones: 96% CD4, around 90% CD8. Weaker overall, the secondary response nonetheless peaked faster (day 5 versus 15).

With regard to this clonotype: Its antigen is still unknown.

The 5'RACE template-switching step produced TCR cDNA and added a universal primer site and UMIs. One entry per CDR3 protein results from TCRdb running MiXCR on the 5' RACE reads. Of approximately 330,000 distinct CDR3 sequences in the sample, around 13% were seen once. The CDR3 is 13 residues long. V dropped 3 bases and J dropped 9 bases, with 12 bases sitting between them. CDR1 SNHLY and CDR2 FYNNEI come from the germline V gene. The V and J genes are TRBV2 and TRBJ1-5; no reliable D call. The source is a man aged 18-30 years who received the YFV17D yellow fever vaccine. The specimen was CD4+ T cells sorted from PBMCs, collected 15 days after the yellow fever booster vaccination. The CDR3 protein is CASSEIAAGPQHF. The CDR3 DNA sequence: TGTGCCAGCAGTGAGATCGCCGCAGGGCCCCAGCATTTT.